The 10 T cell receptor beta chains below were found in one sample sequenced in a study of blood T cell repertoires in COVID-19. Sequencing used immunoSEQ multiplex PCR; TCRdb keeps in-frame clones, though not all of them. Of around 110,000 clones listed, 70% to 90% are singletons. The source material was peripheral blood. Receptor source: a man aged 25-45 years with acute or convalescent COVID-19.

This clone was seen a single time. The genes are TRBV5-1 and TRBJ1-1; the match to TRBD1 covers 9 bases. Per the germline V gene, CDR1 is SGHRS and CDR2 is YFSETQ. The J segment lost 4 bases and the V segment lost 6 bases, leaving 4 bases of the junction unmatched. The CDR3 runs to 13 residues. The CDR3 sequence is CASTETGGTEAFF. In DNA, the CDR3 is TGCGCCAGCACCGAGACAGGGGGCACTGAAGCTTTCTTT.

This clone was counted between two and nine times. CDR3 coding DNA: TGTGCCAGCTGTACACAGGGGGCGGAGACCCAGTACTTC. Its protein is CASCTQGAETQYF. The rearrangement uses TRBV18 and TRBJ2-5, with 9 bases identical to TRBD1. This CDR3 has 13 amino acids. CDR1 is KGHSH, CDR2 LQKENI, per germline. V shed 7 bases and J 5 bases; nucleotides not matched to a gene: 5.

The gene calls are TRBV27 and TRBJ2-7; the match to TRBD1 covers 8 bases. The junction had 6 bases not matched to a gene; V was cut back by 7 bases and J by 4 bases. CDR1 and CDR2 (germline): MNHEY, SMNVEV (reference sequence). This CDR3 region has 13 residues. CDR3 region: CASTGTGLYEQYF. CDR3 bases: TGTGCCAGCACTGGGACAGGTTTGTACGAGCAGTACTTC.

The V and J genes are TRBV21-1 and TRBJ2-7; the D call of TRBD2 is as the table states it, not checked on the DNA. TRBV21-1 is a pseudogene locus. The length of the CDR3 is 15 residues. The CDR3 protein is CASSKASSGSYEQYV. DNA for the CDR3: TGTGCCAGCAGCAAAGCGTCTAGCGGATCCTACGAGCAGTACGTC.

The chain recombines TRBV5-4 with TRBJ1-6, with TRBD1 as a possible D gene (5 bases). Per the germline V gene, CDR1 is SGHNT and CDR2 is YYREEE (reference sequence). Trimming took off 4 bases at V and 8 bases at J, with 13 bases between the two ends. The CDR3 contains 14 residues. CDR3 nucleotides: TGTGCCAGCAGCCCAGGGTGGATGGATTCACCCCTCCACTTT. The encoded protein is CASSPGWMDSPLHF.

V is TRBV19 and J is TRBJ2-2; D gene unclear. The CDR3 consists of 13 residues. V was trimmed by 7 bases and J by 6 bases, leaving 12 bases between them. Germline CDR1 LNHDA, CDR2 SQIVND (reference sequence). The CDR3 DNA is TGTGCCAGTAAGGTCCTCCGGGCCGGGGAGCTGTTTTTT. It is translated as CASKVLRAGELFF.

This clone came up a few times. J is TRBJ1-1 and V is TRBV7-2, with D perhaps matching TRBD1 (5 bases). The CDR3 is 14 amino acids. Germline loops: CDR1 SGHTA, CDR2 FQGNSA. Trimming removed 3 bases from V and 4 bases from J, with 12 bases in between. The CDR3 DNA reads as TGTGCCAGCAGCTTCCAGGGCTGGGGCACTGAAGCTTTCTTT. Translating it yields CASSFQGWGTEAFF. The whole variable domain, filled in from reference TRBV7-2 and TRBJ1-1, reads GAGVSQSPSNKVTEKGKDVELRCDPISGHTALYWYRQSLGQGLEFLIYFQGNSAPDKSGLPSDRFSAERTGGSVSTLTIQRTQQEDSAVYLCASSFQGWGTEAFFGQGTRLTVV.

The V gene is TRBV12-3 or TRBV12-4, the J gene TRBJ2-7; 7 bases fit TRBD1. Trimming took 6 bases from V and 6 from J; bases not matched to a gene: 8. The CDR3 loop spans 13 amino acids. The DNA for the CDR3 is TGTGCCAGCAGCCAACAGGGGTTCAGCGAGCAGTACGTC. Its translation: CASSQQGFSEQYV.

Only one count was recorded for this clone. The CDR3 spells CASSFAGIPEQYF. CDR3 DNA sequence: TGTGCCAGCAGCTTCGCAGGGATTCCCGAGCAGTACTTC. The chain employs TRBV7-9 and TRBJ2-7, with a weak D call TRBD1 (5 bases). Deletions cut 3 bases from V and 6 bases from J, with 12 bases between. This CDR3 comprises 13 residues. The V gene's germline CDR1 is SEHNR and CDR2 FQNEAQ (reference sequence).

The chain employs TRBV5-1 and TRBJ2-2; TRBD1 aligns across 9 bases. The CDR3 has 15 amino acids. V gave up 2 bases and J gave up 4 bases; unmatched junction bases: 3. CDR1 and CDR2 (germline): SGHRS, YFSETQ. CDR3 in amino acids: CASSFGQGSTGELFF. The CDR3, as DNA: TGCGCCAGCAGCTTTGGACAGGGGAGCACCGGGGAGCTGTTTTTT.